The 29 T cell receptor beta chains presented below share a single source sample, sequenced in a study of early T cells in non-severe SARS-CoV-2 infection. From the 5' RACE reads, TCRdb called clonotypes with MiXCR, one entry per CDR3 protein. The repertoire consists of tens of thousands of distinct CDR3 sequences, with approximately 12% occurring once and the leading ten covering roughly 4%. Source material: whole blood. These receptors all stem from an adult who was a healthcare worker with PCR-confirmed SARS-CoV-2 infection or an uninfected control (not recorded which).

V and J are TRBV30 and TRBJ2-7; no reliable D call. The CDR3 covers 11 residues. Germline V gene sequence: CDR1 GTSNPN, CDR2 SVGIG (reference sequence). Trimming removed 1 base at V and 3 bases at J, with 4 bases between. CDR3 protein: CAWSGVYEQYF. Here the CDR3 DNA reads TGTGCCTGGAGTGGTGTCTACGAGCAGTACTTC.

V and J are TRBV10-2 and TRBJ2-2, with D perhaps TRBD1 (7 bases). Germline V gene sequence: CDR1 WSHSY, CDR2 SAAADI. This CDR3 is 14 amino acids long. Trimming took 6 bases from V and 4 from J, leaving 12 bases between them. CDR3 residues: CASRRDSSTGELFF. CDR3 DNA sequence: TGCGCCAGCAGGCGGGACAGCAGCACCGGGGAGCTGTTTTTT.

The sample holds many counts of this clonotype. In DNA form, the CDR3 reads TGTGCCAGCAGAACAGGGGTCGGGGACGAGCAGTACTTC. Translated, it gives CASRTGVGDEQYF. This rearrangement joins TRBV6-5 to TRBJ2-7, with 7 bases matching TRBD1. CDR1 is MNHEY, CDR2 SVGAGI, per germline. The CDR3 is 13 amino acids. After removal of 6 bases from V and 5 bases from J, the junction contained 7 bases not matched to a gene.

Remarks on this clonotype: With a much larger clone just one base away, this may be a read error. This rearrangement joins TRBV3-1 to TRBJ1-1; a weak D match, TRBD1 (5 bases). This CDR3 region has 13 residues. CDR1 LGHDT and CDR2 YNNKEL come from the germline V gene (reference sequence). CDR3 nucleotide sequence: TGTGTCAGCAGCCAGGGTGCAGGCGCTGAAGCTTTCTTT. It yields the protein CVSSQGAGAEAFF. The complete variable domain, with remaining parts taken from reference TRBV3-1 and TRBJ1-1, reads DTAVSQTPKYLVTQMGNDKSIKCEQNLGHDTMYWYKQDSKKFLKIMFSYNNKELIINETVPNRFSPKSPDKAHLNLHINSLELGDSAVYFCVSSQGAGAEAFFGQGTRLTVV.

Comment on this clonotype: Germline and junction disagree at one end, which may indicate a read error. V usage is TRBV6-5 and J usage is TRBJ2-1; TRBD1 might be the D (6 bases). CDR1 is MNHEY, CDR2 SVGAGI, per germline. The CDR3 runs 15 residues. DNA of the CDR3: TGTGTCAGCAGCCCCTTAGGACAGTTACTTTGGTGGCAGTTCTTC. It encodes CVSSPLGQLLWWQFF.

This clonotype was observed at least ten times. Here the CDR3 DNA reads TGTGCCAGCAGCCTAAGGACTGACTCCTACGAGCAGTACTTC. This encodes CASSLRTDSYEQYF. The V gene is TRBV9, the J gene TRBJ2-7, with D tentatively TRBD2 (5 bases). The germline gives CDR1 SGDLS, CDR2 YYNGEE. CDR3 length: 14 amino acids. Trimming left V 4 bases short and J 0 bases short, with 11 bases between.

In this sample, this clonotype turned up a few times. This chain joins TRBV19 and TRBJ2-7; D tentatively fits TRBD1 or TRBD2 (5 bases each). Germline values: CDR1 LNHDA, CDR2 SQIVND (reference sequence). This CDR3 spans 15 amino acids. V lost 5 bases, J lost 0 bases, and 14 bases lay in between. CDR3 residues: CASSARFGGSYEQYF. Here the CDR3 DNA reads TGTGCCAGTAGTGCTCGGTTTGGGGGCTCCTACGAGCAGTACTTC.

This clonotype was seen a handful of times. The rearrangement links TRBV3-1 to TRBJ2-2; D uncertain. V dropped 7 bases and J dropped 2 bases, with 11 bases sitting between them. The CDR3 runs 14 residues. Germline CDR1 reads LGHDT; CDR2 reads YNNKEL (reference sequence). The CDR3: CASTVTPNTGELFF. The CDR3 coding sequence is TGTGCCAGCACCGTTACTCCAAACACCGGGGAGCTGTTTTTT.

Turning to this clonotype: Being one base from a much bigger clone, this may be a read error. The chain joins TRBV24-1 to TRBJ2-5, with D perhaps matching TRBD1 or TRBD2 (5 bases each). The germline V gene encodes CDR1 KGHDR and CDR2 SFDVKD. The CDR3 is 14 amino acids. The CDR3 sequence: CATSGRGSEDTQYF. In DNA, the CDR3 is TGTGCCACCAGTGGTCGGGGCTCGGAAGACACCCAGTACTTC.

This clonotype was counted at least ten times. This chain connects TRBV11-3 to TRBJ2-1; TRBD2 matches at 14 bases. Germline V gene data show CDR1 as SGHNT and CDR2 as YENEEA. Losses at the gene ends were 5 bases for V and 6 bases for J; bases not matched to a gene: 6. This CDR3 has 16 amino acids. CDR3 DNA: TGTGCCAGCAGCCTCGGGACTAGCGGGGGAGGCAATGAGCAGTTCTTC. Residues: CASSLGTSGGGNEQFF.

This clonotype was counted only a few times. V and J are TRBV12-3 or TRBV12-4 and TRBJ1-1, with D possibly matching TRBD1 (6 bases). The V gene lost 3 bases and the J gene lost 7 bases, with 21 bases spanning the gap. The CDR3 is 16 amino acids. The CDR3 DNA reads TGTGCCAGCAGTTTCAAATCCGTCCGGACAGCCAGTGAAGCTTTCTTT. Translated, it gives CASSFKSVRTASEAFF.

The table lists this clonotype with a few counts. This chain links TRBV3-1 with TRBJ2-1; unclear D gene. The CDR3 runs to 13 residues. CDR1 and CDR2 (germline): LGHDT, YNNKEL (reference sequence). V lost 5 bases and J lost 9, with 14 bases in between. The CDR3 nucleotides read TGTGCCAGCAGCGGACGGGCCCTCCCTGAGCAGTTCTTC. Its protein is CASSGRALPEQFF.

This clonotype occurred a few times. The CDR3 DNA sequence: TGTGCCAGCAGCGTAAACGGGGGCGCGAACATTCAGTACTTC. Its translation: CASSVNGGANIQYF. The J gene is TRBJ2-4, the V gene TRBV9; D possibly uses TRBD1 or TRBD2 (6 bases each). The CDR3 runs 14 residues. The ends were cut back, 1 base at V and 7 bases at J, with 12 bases in the middle. The germline V gene encodes CDR1 SGDLS and CDR2 YYNGEE.

As to this clonotype: A much larger clone sits a single nucleotide away, making a read error possible. The chain links TRBV7-9 to TRBJ2-3, with D perhaps given as TRBD1 or TRBD2 (5 bases each). The CDR3 totals 15 residues. Trimming took off 3 bases at V and 2 bases at J, with 12 bases between the two ends. CDR1 is SEHNR and CDR2 is FQNEAQ in the germline V gene (reference sequence). The CDR3, as DNA: TGTGCCAGCAGCTTCCCGGGGACGGTCACAGATACGCAGTATTTT. Its translation is CASSFPGTVTDTQYF.

This clonotype occurred many times. V and J are TRBV7-6 and TRBJ1-1, with D unclear. The germline V gene encodes CDR1 SGHVS and CDR2 FNYEAQ. Trimming cost V 1 base and J 0 bases, with 12 bases left between them. The length of the CDR3 is 16 residues. The CDR3, as DNA: TGTGCCAGCAGCTTAGGCGCCGGTGAGATGAACACTGAAGCTTTCTTT. Its translation: CASSLGAGEMNTEAFF.

CDR3 bases: TGTGCCAGCAGCTTAGCCTACGGGACGGGGGCCGGGGAGCTGTTTTTT. This gives the protein CASSLAYGTGAGELFF. V gene TRBV7-2 combines with J gene TRBJ2-2, with a tentative D call TRBD2 (6 bases). The V end lost 0 bases, the J end lost 6 bases, and 14 bases lay between the germline ends. CDR1 is SGHTA and CDR2 is FQGNSA in the germline V gene. This CDR3 is built from 16 residues.

The chain uses TRBV5-5 and TRBJ1-4, with 10 bases matching TRBD1. Germline V CDR1 and CDR2: SGHKS, YYEKEE (reference sequence). V gave up 4 bases and J gave up 7 bases; unmatched junction bases: 13. This CDR3 is built from 17 residues. CDR3 protein: CASSGGTGAAEGEKLFF. The DNA of the CDR3 is TGTGCCAGCAGCGGAGGGACAGGGGCCGCGGAGGGTGAAAAACTGTTTTTT.

The chain recombines TRBV6-1 with TRBJ2-1; no definite D call. This CDR3 comprises 11 residues. The germline V gene has CDR1 MNHNS and CDR2 SASEGT. Trimming left V 6 bases short and J 5 bases short, with 5 bases between. The CDR3 DNA reads as TGTGCCAGCAGGAGAAACAATGAGCAGTTCTTC. This encodes CASRRNNEQFF.

The chain links TRBV12-3 or TRBV12-4 to TRBJ2-3; D ambiguous. This CDR3 region has 13 residues. Trimming left V 2 bases short and J 2 bases short, with 5 bases between. The CDR3 DNA reads as TGTGCCAGCAGTTTAAGGGTCACAGATACGCAGTATTTT. Its protein product is CASSLRVTDTQYF.

This clonotype was seen more than once but under ten times. The V call is TRBV30, the J call TRBJ2-1; D might be TRBD2 (5 bases). The CDR3 is 14 amino acids. Germline values: CDR1 GTSNPN, CDR2 SVGIG (reference sequence). Trimming stripped 4 bases from V and 0 bases from J, with 10 bases between. The CDR3 bases are TGTGCCTGGAATGGCGGGTACTCCTACAATGAGCAGTTCTTC. It is translated as CAWNGGYSYNEQFF.

At least ten counts were recorded for this clonotype. The V and J genes are TRBV11-2 and TRBJ2-3, with 9 bases fitting TRBD2. This CDR3 spans 19 amino acids. Germline CDR1 SGHAT, CDR2 FQNNGV. V lost 5 bases and J lost 6; bases outside the gene matches: 21. The CDR3, as DNA: TGTGCCAGCAGCAGCCGTTTTAGGCGTCTGCGGGAGGGCCCGGATACGCAGTATTTT. This encodes CASSSRFRRLREGPDTQYF.

This clonotype was found many times. The chain joins TRBV12-3 or TRBV12-4 to TRBJ1-1; D is uncertain. Trimming took off 6 bases at V and 0 bases at J, with 8 bases between the two ends. This CDR3 region has 13 residues. The CDR3 region has the DNA TGTGCCAGCAGCACCAGGATGAACACTGAAGCTTTCTTT. Translation: CASSTRMNTEAFF.

This clonotype was observed a few times. The gene calls are TRBV20-1 and TRBJ1-5, with D perhaps TRBD1 (5 bases). V was clipped by 6 bases and J by 1 base, with 13 bases between them. This CDR3 is built from 14 residues. Germline CDR1 and CDR2: DFQATT and SNEGSKA (reference sequence). CDR3 in DNA: TGCAGTGCACAAGGGGATAGGAGCAATCAGCCCCAGCATTTT. Encoded protein: CSAQGDRSNQPQHF.

This clonotype was counted between two and nine times. The chain combines TRBV28 with TRBJ2-2; D is tentatively TRBD1 or TRBD2 (6 bases each). Germline CDR1 MDHEN, CDR2 SYDVKM. The CDR3 totals 15 residues. Trimming removed 10 bases from V and 2 bases from J, with 17 bases in between. DNA of the CDR3: TGTGCCACCGGGGGCACCCTTTCTAACACCGGGGAGCTGTTTTTT. This sequence encodes CATGGTLSNTGELFF.

This clonotype was recorded at least ten times. The gene calls are TRBV11-2 and TRBJ1-1; D gene uncertain. The V end lost 0 bases, the J end lost 4 bases, and 9 bases lay between the germline ends. This CDR3 region has 14 residues. CDR1 and CDR2 (germline): SGHAT, FQNNGV. The CDR3 nucleotides are TGTGCCAGCAGCTTAGAGGTGTTTTCCACTGAAGCTTTCTTT. Translating gives CASSLEVFSTEAFF.

This clonotype turned up a few times. This chain joins TRBV7-9 and TRBJ1-1, with no clear D. V lost 1 base, J lost 1 base, and 16 bases lay in between. CDR3 length: 17 amino acids. Per the germline V gene, CDR1 is SEHNR and CDR2 is FQNEAQ (reference sequence). The CDR3 DNA reads TGTGCCAGCAGCTTAGGTTCAAGTCTAAAAGGGAACACTGAAGCTTTCTTT. Amino acids: CASSLGSSLKGNTEAFF. Filled out from reference TRBV7-9 and TRBJ1-1, the complete variable domain reads DTGVSQNPRHKITKRGQNVTFRCDPISEHNRLYWYRQTLGQGPEFLTYFQNEAQLEKSRLLSDRFSAERPKGSFSTLEIQRTEQGDSAMYLCASSLGSSLKGNTEAFFGQGTRLTVV.

This clonotype appeared many times. The CDR3 protein is CSARRPGTTGEQFF. The CDR3 DNA reads as TGCAGTGCTAGAAGGCCCGGGACTACCGGTGAGCAGTTCTTC. The chain couples TRBV20-1 to TRBJ2-1, with TRBD2 identical over 7 bases. This CDR3 region has 14 residues. V shed 2 bases and J 9 bases; nucleotides not matched to a gene: 10. Germline V gene data show CDR1 as DFQATT and CDR2 as SNEGSKA (reference sequence).

The rearrangement links TRBV7-2 to TRBJ1-2, with D perhaps TRBD1 (6 bases). Trimming took 5 bases from V and 3 from J, leaving 10 bases between them. CDR1 SGHTA and CDR2 FQGNSA come from the germline V gene. The CDR3 spans 13 residues. The CDR3 DNA reads TGTGCCAGCAGCGTGGACAGTTACTATGGCTACACCTTC. Translation gives CASSVDSYYGYTF. The full variable domain, its missing parts supplied by reference TRBV7-2 and TRBJ1-2, is GAGVSQSPSNKVTEKGKDVELRCDPISGHTALYWYRQSLGQGLEFLIYFQGNSAPDKSGLPSDRFSAERTGGSVSTLTIQRTQQEDSAVYLCASSVDSYYGYTFGSGTRLTVV.

CDR3 in DNA: TGTGCCAGCAGTGTCGAGGGTAAGAGCAATCAGCCCCAGCATTTT. This encodes CASSVEGKSNQPQHF. The chain links TRBV2 to TRBJ1-5, with D hard to call. Germline V gene data show CDR1 as SNHLY and CDR2 as FYNNEI. Trimming took 4 bases from V and 1 from J, leaving 11 bases between them. This CDR3 has 15 amino acids.